One sample yielded the 16 T cell receptor beta chains listed below, sequenced in a study of CD4 T cells in relation to SARS-CoV-2 and coronaviruses (dated by TCRdb to the early 2020s). CD4+ T cells from unexposed donors were collected before the COVID-19 pandemic (2011-2018). After less than 13 days of culture, CD4+ T cells were isolated with the EasySep CD4+ T cell isolation kit. The receptor library was made with the immunoSEQ multiplex PCR assay. TCRdb retrieved this table from immuneACCESS and kept in-frame rearrangements only. Not all clones are present; in checked studies, unresolved V genes account for under half, and no reason is known for the remainder. The sample has 15,000 to 20,000 clones on record, roughly 80% of them singletons. The top ten constitute 21% of the sample. These receptors are not linked to any known antigen. The sample taken for sequencing was CD4+ T cells from PBMCs, cultured in vitro. These receptors originate from a human donor in good health.

The chain carries TRBV5-1 and TRBJ2-7; D call uncertain. This CDR3 is built from 14 residues. V lost 0 bases to trimming and J lost 5 bases, with 12 bases between them. Germline values: CDR1 SGHRS, CDR2 YFSETQ. CDR3 DNA sequence: TGCGCCAGCAGCTTGGCCCCCGCTAGTAACGAGCAGTACTTC. Translating it yields CASSLAPASNEQYF. Filled out from reference TRBV5-1 and TRBJ2-7, the complete variable domain reads KAGVTQTPRYLIKTRGQQVTLSCSPISGHRSVSWYQQTPGQGLQFLFEYFSETQRNKGNFPGRFSGRQFSNSRSEMNVSTLELGDSALYLCASSLAPASNEQYFGPGTRLTVT.

This chain uses TRBV28 with TRBJ2-7; tentative D call: TRBD1 (6 bases). CDR1 and CDR2 from the germline V gene are MDHEN and SYDVKM. This CDR3 has 15 residues. Trimming took off 6 bases at V and 0 bases at J, with 15 bases between the two ends. CDR3 nucleotides: TGTGCCAGCAGGCTAGGGGGTGCCAGCTCCTACGAGCAGTACTTC. This translates into CASRLGGASSYEQYF. Full variable domain (rest looked up from reference TRBV28 and TRBJ2-7): DVKVTQSSRYLVKRTGEKVFLECVQDMDHENMFWYRQDPGLGLRLIYFSYDVKMKEKGDIPEGYSVSREKKERFSLILESASTNQTSMYLCASRLGGASSYEQYFGPGTRLTVT.

This chain joins TRBV4-3 and TRBJ1-4, with D perhaps TRBD1 (6 bases). Trimming took off 4 bases at V and 5 bases at J, with 14 bases between the two ends. The germline V gene encodes CDR1 LGHNA and CDR2 YSLEER. The CDR3 loop spans 15 amino acids. The CDR3, as DNA: TGCGCCAGCAGCCCTGGGGGGCGGGGAAATGAAAAACTGTTTTTT. It is translated as CASSPGGRGNEKLFF.

The CDR3 is CAWSLVWQETQYF. In nucleotides, the CDR3 is TGTGCCTGGAGTCTGGTATGGCAAGAGACCCAGTACTTC. V usage is TRBV30 and J usage is TRBJ2-5; D not resolved. Germline V lookup: CDR1 GTSNPN, CDR2 SVGIG (reference sequence). The CDR3 extends over 13 amino acids. With 2 bases removed from V and 2 bases from J, the gap between germline ends came to 9 bases.

The chain is built from TRBV5-1 and TRBJ1-4, with 9 nucleotides matching TRBD1. V shed 4 bases and J 7 bases; nucleotides not matched to a gene: 8. Germline assignment: CDR1 SGHRS and CDR2 YFSETQ. This CDR3 contains 15 residues. CDR3 DNA: TGCGCCAGCAGCCCCCGGACAGGGGAAGGTGAAAAACTGTTTTTT. It yields the protein CASSPRTGEGEKLFF. Together with reference TRBV5-1 and TRBJ1-4, the CDR3 gives the full variable domain: KAGVTQTPRYLIKTRGQQVTLSCSPISGHRSVSWYQQTPGQGLQFLFEYFSETQRNKGNFPGRFSGRQFSNSRSEMNVSTLELGDSALYLCASSPRTGEGEKLFFGSGTQLSVL.

This clone has only one observation. V gene TRBV28 combines with J gene TRBJ1-4; D gene unclear. The CDR3 spans 14 residues. CDR1 and CDR2 (germline): MDHEN, SYDVKM. V lost 8 bases, J lost 5 bases, and 15 bases lay in between. The DNA for the CDR3 is TGTGCCAGCTGCCCCTCGACGATAAATGAAAAACTGTTTTTT. Amino acids: CASCPSTINEKLFF.

The V gene is TRBV4-1, the J gene TRBJ2-3; no clear D gene. The CDR3 length is 14 residues. The germline V and J ends were trimmed by 1 base and 2 bases, with 7 bases remaining between them. Per the germline V gene, CDR1 is MGHRA and CDR2 is YSYEKL. CDR3 sequence: CASSQVDATDTQYF. For the CDR3, the DNA is TGCGCCAGCAGCCAAGTGGACGCCACAGATACGCAGTATTTT.

CDR3 region: CASSLTSGLNTGELFF. The CDR3 coding sequence is TGCGCCAGCAGCTTGACTAGCGGGCTGAACACCGGGGAGCTGTTTTTT. V and J are TRBV5-1 and TRBJ2-2, with 9 nucleotides matching TRBD2. CDR1 is SGHRS and CDR2 is YFSETQ in the germline V gene. This CDR3 comprises 16 residues. V lost 1 base to trimming and J lost 1 base; unmatched junction nucleotides: 2.

Only one count was recorded for this clone. The gene calls are TRBV2 and TRBJ1-4; no clear D gene. V lost 10 bases, J lost 3 bases, and 6 bases lay in between. The CDR3 sequence is 11 residues long. Germline CDR1 reads SNHLY; CDR2 reads FYNNEI. CDR3 nucleotides: TGTGCCACCGGGGCTAATGAAAAACTGTTTTTT. Translating gives CATGANEKLFF.

The genes are TRBV25-1 and TRBJ1-2, with 8 bases fitting TRBD1. The J segment lost 7 bases and the V segment lost 11 bases, leaving 6 bases of the junction unmatched. Germline CDR1 reads MGHDK; CDR2 reads SYGVNS. The CDR3 has 11 residues. CDR3 region: CAPGQGGGYTF. The CDR3 nucleotides read TGTGCCCCTGGACAGGGAGGTGGCTACACCTTC.

In its sample, this clone was seen a few times. This chain uses TRBV5-1 with TRBJ1-2, with 11 bases aligning to TRBD1. V shed 4 bases and J 6 bases; nucleotides not matched to a gene: 14. This CDR3 has 17 residues. The germline V gene encodes CDR1 SGHRS and CDR2 YFSETQ. CDR3 bases: TGCGCCAGCAGCATCCTAGGACAGGGGGCCTTCGGCCATGGCTACACCTTC. Translating gives CASSILGQGAFGHGYTF.

The V gene is TRBV3-1 (or the pseudogene TRBV3-2), the J gene TRBJ2-7; TRBD2 agrees at 7 bases. Germline CDR1 is LGHDT and CDR2 is YNNKEL (reference sequence). V trimming: 3 bases; J trimming: 6 bases; junction bases outside the gene matches: 11. The CDR3 has 15 residues. CDR3 DNA sequence: TGTGCCAGCAGCCAGGGTAGCGGGTCCCCTGGCGAGCAGTACTTC. Its protein is CASSQGSGSPGEQYF.

The V gene is TRBV4-1, the J gene TRBJ2-1, with 14 nucleotides matching TRBD2. The CDR3 spans 18 residues. Losses at the gene ends were 0 bases for V and 4 bases for J; bases not matched to a gene: 5. From germline, CDR1 is MGHRA and CDR2 YSYEKL. The CDR3 sequence is CASSQEMGLAGAYNEQFF. CDR3 in DNA: TGCGCCAGCAGCCAAGAGATGGGACTAGCGGGAGCGTACAATGAGCAGTTCTTC.

This rearrangement joins TRBV27 to TRBJ1-1, with D perhaps matching TRBD1 (5 bases). CDR3 length: 13 residues. The V end was cut by 6 bases, the J end by 4 bases, with 12 bases between. Germline V CDR1 and CDR2: MNHEY, SMNVEV (reference sequence). CDR3 sequence: CASRLRGGTEAFF. The CDR3 nucleotides read TGTGCCAGCAGGTTGAGGGGAGGCACTGAAGCTTTCTTT.

Sample share makes this clone medium-sized. At one end the junction does not follow the germline gene, possibly because of a read error. This chain's CDR3 is CASSLAPSSYNEQFF. CDR3 coding DNA: TGTGCTAGCAGCTTAGCACCTAGCTCCTACAATGAGCAGTTCTTC. The chain carries TRBV7-7 and TRBJ2-1; no definite D call. The CDR3 runs to 15 residues. CDR1 is SSHAT and CDR2 is FNYEAQ in the germline V gene (reference sequence).

The chain links TRBV7-2 to TRBJ1-6; D is uncertain. The CDR3 runs to 14 residues. V was trimmed by 0 bases and J by 7 bases, leaving 7 bases between them. Germline loops: CDR1 SGHTA, CDR2 FQGNSA. For the CDR3, the DNA is TGTGCCAGCAGCTTAGCCCACCGGAATTCACCCCTCCACTTT. Its translation is CASSLAHRNSPLHF.